A single sample is the source of the 4 T cell receptor beta chains below, sequenced in a study of cytomegalovirus exposure and HLA in healthy donors. PCR was performed using 60 Vbeta and 13 Jbeta primers. TCRdb keeps only in-frame clones here, not all; method: immunoSEQ multiplex PCR. The table shows roughly 100,000 clones, with around 80% occurring only once. Sequencing input: PBMCs. These receptors were taken from a woman aged 18-29 years in good health and CMV-seropositive.

This chain links TRBV28 with TRBJ1-2; 8 nucleotides align to TRBD1. Losses at the gene ends were 6 bases for V and 4 bases for J; bases not matched to a gene: 10. This CDR3 is built from 15 residues. Per the germline V gene, CDR1 is MDHEN and CDR2 is SYDVKM. CDR3 sequence reads: CASRTQGAPGYGYTF. DNA of the CDR3: TGTGCCAGCAGAACTCAGGGGGCGCCTGGCTATGGCTACACCTTC.

The chain joins TRBV4-1 to TRBJ1-1; D call uncertain. CDR3 size: 15 residues. The germline V gene encodes CDR1 MGHRA and CDR2 YSYEKL. V lost 0 bases to trimming and J lost 7 bases, with 15 bases between them. The CDR3 nucleotides read TGCGCCAGCAGCCAAGATAAAGGTGTACAGAGTGAAGCTTTCTTT. Its translation: CASSQDKGVQSEAFF.

This clone was observed a single time. The rearrangement uses TRBV4-1 and TRBJ1-6; TRBD1 might be the D (6 bases). The CDR3 covers 16 residues. CDR1 MGHRA and CDR2 YSYEKL come from the germline V gene. V lost 3 bases, J lost 9 bases, and 18 bases lay in between. DNA of the CDR3: TGCGCCAGCAGCCAGGGGCTGGGGGGGGCGCGTTCACCCCTCCACTTT. It specifies CASSQGLGGARSPLHF.

The CDR3, as DNA: TGTGCCAGCAGCTTATTCCCCACCGGGAACTCCTACGAGCAGTACTTC. Its protein is CASSLFPTGNSYEQYF. This chain connects TRBV11-2 to TRBJ2-7; perhaps TRBD2 as D (5 bases). V lost 2 bases, J lost 0 bases, and 14 bases lay in between. The CDR3 covers 16 residues. CDR1 and CDR2 (germline): SGHAT, FQNNGV.